These 8 T cell receptor beta chains were all obtained from the same sample, sequenced in a study of T-cell reconstitution after alpha-beta-depleted transplantation in children. Unique molecular identifiers were built into the TCRbeta library. MiXCR, applied by TCRdb to the PCR reads, yields one record per CDR3 protein. This table holds 450,000 to 600,000 distinct CDR3 sequences, roughly a tenth found once. This sample comprised PBMCs, obtained before TCRalphabeta/CD19-depleted stem cell transplant. These receptors came from a child aged 2-15 years with inherited bone marrow failure, due to receive a stem cell transplant.

This clonotype has ten or more counts. One end of the junction varies from germline; a read error may be responsible. The chain recombines TRBV3-1 with TRBJ2-3; the match to TRBD2 covers 12 bases. This CDR3 has 16 residues. Germline CDR1 reads LGHDT; CDR2 reads YNNKEL (reference sequence). CDR3 region: CASSRGLAGSTDTQYF. The CDR3 nucleotides read TGCGCCAGCAGCCGCGGACTAGCGGGAAGCACAGATACGCAGTATTTT.

This clonotype appeared many times. The rearrangement joins TRBV15 to TRBJ1-3; 7 bases match TRBD1. V gave up 4 bases and J gave up 4 bases; unmatched junction bases: 4. There are 14 residues in the CDR3. Germline-derived CDR1 and CDR2 are LNHNV and YYDKDF (reference sequence). This CDR3 is CATSKWDSGNTIYF. The CDR3 nucleotides read TGTGCCACCAGCAAATGGGACAGCGGAAACACCATATATTTT.

The DNA for the CDR3 is TGCAGCGTCGTGGGACAGGGAGAGAGGAAAGGCTACACCTTC. Translation gives CSVVGQGERKGYTF. The rearrangement joins TRBV29-1 to TRBJ1-2; TRBD1 matches at 9 bases. Germline V gives CDR1 SQVTM, CDR2 ANQGSEA. This CDR3 comprises 14 residues. V gave up 6 bases and J gave up 8 bases; unmatched junction bases: 13.

This clonotype was seen a few times. The chain has TRBV4-3 and TRBJ1-6, with no clear D. The germline CDR1 and CDR2 sequences are LGHNA and YSLEER. CDR3 length equals 14 residues. V was pared by 0 bases and J by 10 bases, with 10 bases between. CDR3 bases: TGCGCCAGCAGCCAAGATAGGACCAGATCACCCCTCCACTTT. Protein product: CASSQDRTRSPLHF.

This clonotype was counted at least ten times. The chain uses TRBV5-1 and TRBJ2-2; D is ambiguous. The CDR3 consists of 14 residues. Trimming left V 7 bases short and J 3 bases short, with 13 bases between. CDR1 is SGHRS, CDR2 YFSETQ, per germline. CDR3 nucleotides: TGCGCCAGCGGTGGGCAAATCCACACCGGGGAGCTGTTTTTT. Translation: CASGGQIHTGELFF. Combining the CDR3 with reference TRBV5-1 and TRBJ2-2 gives the whole variable domain KAGVTQTPRYLIKTRGQQVTLSCSPISGHRSVSWYQQTPGQGLQFLFEYFSETQRNKGNFPGRFSGRQFSNSRSEMNVSTLELGDSALYLCASGGQIHTGELFFGEGSRLTVL.

J is TRBJ1-6 and V is TRBV6-5; the D gene is possibly TRBD1 (6 bases). The germline CDR1 and CDR2 sequences are MNHEY and SVGAGI. Trimming took off 0 bases at V and 6 bases at J, with 12 bases between the two ends. The CDR3 loop spans 16 amino acids. Written as DNA, the CDR3 is TGTGCCAGCAGTTACTCGAATTGGGGGCCTAATTCACCCCTCCACTTT. This sequence encodes CASSYSNWGPNSPLHF.

This clonotype was recorded many times. The CDR3 nucleotides read TGTGCCAGCAGCTCCTACAGGGGGCCGGGGGAGCAGTTCTTC. This encodes CASSSYRGPGEQFF. This sequence joins TRBV7-2 and TRBJ2-1; 9 bases align to TRBD1. The V gene end was trimmed by 4 bases and the J gene end by 10 bases; junction bases not matched to a gene: 8. Germline assignment: CDR1 SGHTA and CDR2 FQGNSA. The CDR3 has 14 amino acids.

This clonotype has ten or more counts. This sequence joins TRBV27 and TRBJ2-7, with unresolved D. This CDR3 is built from 15 residues. Germline V gene lookup returns CDR1 MNHEY and CDR2 SMNVEV (reference sequence). Trimming removed 0 bases at V and 0 bases at J, with 9 bases between. CDR3 in amino acids: CASSLSAVRSYEQYF. The CDR3 region has the DNA TGTGCCAGCAGTTTATCGGCGGTACGCTCCTACGAGCAGTACTTC.